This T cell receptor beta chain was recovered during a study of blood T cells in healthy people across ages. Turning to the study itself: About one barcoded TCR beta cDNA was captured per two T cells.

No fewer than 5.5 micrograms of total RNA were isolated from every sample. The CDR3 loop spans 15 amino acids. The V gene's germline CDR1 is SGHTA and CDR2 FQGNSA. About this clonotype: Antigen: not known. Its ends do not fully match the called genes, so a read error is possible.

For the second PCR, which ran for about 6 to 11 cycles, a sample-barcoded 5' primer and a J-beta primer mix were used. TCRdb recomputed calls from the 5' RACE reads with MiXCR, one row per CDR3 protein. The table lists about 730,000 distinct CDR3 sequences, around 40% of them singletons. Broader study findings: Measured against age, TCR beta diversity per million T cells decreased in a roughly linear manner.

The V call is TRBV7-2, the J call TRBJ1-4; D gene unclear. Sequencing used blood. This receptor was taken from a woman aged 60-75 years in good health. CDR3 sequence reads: CARSSRRADNEKLFF. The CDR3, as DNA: TGTGCCCGCAGCTCCCGTCGGGCGGATAATGAAAAACTGTTTTTT. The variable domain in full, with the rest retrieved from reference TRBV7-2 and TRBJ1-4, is GAGVSQSPSNKVTEKGKDVELRCDPISGHTALYWYRQSLGQGLEFLIYFQGNSAPDKSGLPSDRFSAERTGGSVSTLTIQRTQQEDSAVYLCARSSRRADNEKLFFGSGTQLSVL.